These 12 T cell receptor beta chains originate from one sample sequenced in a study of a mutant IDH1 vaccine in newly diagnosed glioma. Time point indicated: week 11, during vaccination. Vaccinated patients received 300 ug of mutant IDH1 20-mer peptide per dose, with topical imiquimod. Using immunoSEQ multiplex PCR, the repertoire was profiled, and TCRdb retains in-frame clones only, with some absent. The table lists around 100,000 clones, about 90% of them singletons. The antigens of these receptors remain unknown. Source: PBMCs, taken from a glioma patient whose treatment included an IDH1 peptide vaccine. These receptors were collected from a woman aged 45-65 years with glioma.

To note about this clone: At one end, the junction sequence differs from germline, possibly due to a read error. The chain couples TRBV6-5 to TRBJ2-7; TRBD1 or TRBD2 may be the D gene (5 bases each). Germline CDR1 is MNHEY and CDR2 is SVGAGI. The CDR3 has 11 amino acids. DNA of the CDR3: TGTGCCAGCAGCTACTGGGGGGAGCAGTACTTC. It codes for CASSYWGEQYF.

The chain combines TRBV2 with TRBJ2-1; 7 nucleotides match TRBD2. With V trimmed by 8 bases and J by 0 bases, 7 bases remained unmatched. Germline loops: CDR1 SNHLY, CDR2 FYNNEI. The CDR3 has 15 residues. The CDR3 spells CASYAGVSSYNEQFF. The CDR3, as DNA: TGTGCCAGCTATGCGGGAGTTAGCTCCTACAATGAGCAGTTCTTC.

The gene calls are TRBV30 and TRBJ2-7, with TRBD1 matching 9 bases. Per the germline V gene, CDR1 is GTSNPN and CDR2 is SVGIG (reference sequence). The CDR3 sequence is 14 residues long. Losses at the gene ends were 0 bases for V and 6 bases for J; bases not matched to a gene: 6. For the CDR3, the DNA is TGTGCCTGGAGTGTCTTGGACAGGGGAGGCGAGCAGTACTTC. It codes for CAWSVLDRGGEQYF.

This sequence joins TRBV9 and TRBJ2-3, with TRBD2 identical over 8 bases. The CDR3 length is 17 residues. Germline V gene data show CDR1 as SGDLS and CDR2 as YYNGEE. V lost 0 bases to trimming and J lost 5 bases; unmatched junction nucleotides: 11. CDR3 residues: CASSVGLLAGRVDTQYF. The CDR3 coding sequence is TGTGCCAGCAGCGTAGGGCTTTTAGCGGGACGGGTAGATACGCAGTATTTT.

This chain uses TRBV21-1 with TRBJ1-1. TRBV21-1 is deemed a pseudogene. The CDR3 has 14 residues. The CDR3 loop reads CASSPQGAGTEAFF. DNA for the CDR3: TGTGCCAGCAGCCCGCAAGGCGCGGGCACTGAAGCTTTCTTT.

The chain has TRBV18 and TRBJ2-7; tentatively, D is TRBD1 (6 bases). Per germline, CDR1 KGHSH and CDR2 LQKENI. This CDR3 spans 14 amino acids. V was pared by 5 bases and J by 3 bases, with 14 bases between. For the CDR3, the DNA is TGTGCCAGCTCAATCCGGACAGAAGTCTACGAGCAGTACTTC. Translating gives CASSIRTEVYEQYF.

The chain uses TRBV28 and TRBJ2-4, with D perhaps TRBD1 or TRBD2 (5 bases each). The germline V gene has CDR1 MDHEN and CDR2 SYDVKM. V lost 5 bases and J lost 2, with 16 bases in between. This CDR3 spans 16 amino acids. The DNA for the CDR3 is TGTGCCAGCAGTCTACTAGAACAGGATTCCAAAAACATTCAGTACTTC. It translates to CASSLLEQDSKNIQYF.

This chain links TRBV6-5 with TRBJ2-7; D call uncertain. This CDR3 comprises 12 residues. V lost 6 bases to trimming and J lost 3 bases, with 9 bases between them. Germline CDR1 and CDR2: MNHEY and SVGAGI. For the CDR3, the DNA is TGTGCCAGCAGCCTCGGAAGCTACGAGCAGTACTTC. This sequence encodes CASSLGSYEQYF.

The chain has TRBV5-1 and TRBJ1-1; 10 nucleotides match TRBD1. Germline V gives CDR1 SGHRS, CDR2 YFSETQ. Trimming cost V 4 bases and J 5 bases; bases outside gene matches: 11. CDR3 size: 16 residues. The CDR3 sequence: CASSRPLGQGGTEAFF. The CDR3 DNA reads TGCGCCAGCAGCCGCCCTCTTGGACAGGGGGGGACTGAAGCTTTCTTT.

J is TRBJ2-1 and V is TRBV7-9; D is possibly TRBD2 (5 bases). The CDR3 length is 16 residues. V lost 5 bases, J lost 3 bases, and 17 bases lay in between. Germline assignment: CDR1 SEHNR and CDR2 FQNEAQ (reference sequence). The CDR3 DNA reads TGTGCCAGCAGCCGACTGAATAGCGTAGGCTACAATGAGCAGTTCTTC. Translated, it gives CASSRLNSVGYNEQFF.

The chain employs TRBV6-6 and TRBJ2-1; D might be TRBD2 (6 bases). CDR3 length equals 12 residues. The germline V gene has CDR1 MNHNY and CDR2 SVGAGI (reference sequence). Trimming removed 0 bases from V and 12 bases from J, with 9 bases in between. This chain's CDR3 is CASSYSPGGQFF. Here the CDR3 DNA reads TGTGCCAGCAGTTACTCGCCCGGGGGGCAGTTCTTC.

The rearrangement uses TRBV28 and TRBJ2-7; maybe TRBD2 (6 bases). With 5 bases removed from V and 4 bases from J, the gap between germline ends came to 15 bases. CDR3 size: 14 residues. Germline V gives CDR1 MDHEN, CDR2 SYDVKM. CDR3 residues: CASSGPGSGYEQYF. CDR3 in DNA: TGTGCCAGCAGTGGTCCTGGTAGCGGATACGAGCAGTACTTC.